Below, 26 T cell receptor beta chains from the same sample are listed, as sequenced in a study of T cell responses to AZD1222 COVID-19 vaccine. The repertoire was sequenced with immunoSEQ multiplex PCR; TCRdb's copy has only in-frame clones and lacks some. The sample lists about 100,000 clones, 85% to 95% seen once, with 4% to 5.5% in the top ten. The sequencing here drew on peripheral blood, taken on day 0 of AZD1222 vaccination. Receptors were obtained from an adult in good health.

The V gene is TRBV15, the J gene TRBJ1-1, with D perhaps matching TRBD1 (5 bases). Trimming left V 0 bases short and J 8 bases short, with 13 bases between. This CDR3 comprises 14 residues. Germline lookup yields CDR1 LNHNV and CDR2 YYDKDF (reference sequence). CDR3 in amino acids: CATSRDPPPGEAFF. The CDR3 DNA reads TGTGCCACCAGCAGAGATCCTCCCCCAGGGGAAGCTTTCTTT.

The gene calls are TRBV4-1 and TRBJ1-2, with 10 positions matching TRBD1. Germline V gene lookup returns CDR1 MGHRA and CDR2 YSYEKL. V was clipped by 1 base and J by 2 bases; unmatched bases: 1. CDR3 length: 15 residues. The CDR3 sequence: CASSQGGQGNYGYTF. The CDR3 nucleotides are TGCGCCAGCAGCCAAGGGGGACAGGGGAACTATGGCTACACCTTC.

V gene TRBV2 combines with J gene TRBJ2-7; no clear D gene. Per the germline V gene, CDR1 is SNHLY and CDR2 is FYNNEI. The CDR3 sequence is 11 residues long. V was shortened by 6 bases and J by 1 base, with 4 bases between the two germline ends. CDR3 coding DNA: TGTGCCAGCAGAGGGTCCTACGAGCAGTACTTC. It yields the protein CASRGSYEQYF.

V and J are TRBV6-5 and TRBJ2-7; no clear D. Trimming shortened V by 6 bases and J by 6 bases, and 15 bases separated the two germline ends. Per germline, CDR1 MNHEY and CDR2 SVGAGI. This CDR3 spans 13 amino acids. The CDR3, as DNA: TGTGCCAGCAGCTACCGACTGGGCGGCGAGCAGTACTTC. Its protein is CASSYRLGGEQYF.

This chain joins TRBV6-5 and TRBJ2-7; D might be TRBD1 (6 bases). The CDR3 spans 11 residues. Trimming cost V 6 bases and J 7 bases, with 10 bases left between them. Germline V gene sequence: CDR1 MNHEY, CDR2 SVGAGI. Written as DNA, the CDR3 is TGTGCCAGCAGCCAAGGGGGAGAGCAGTACTTC. Its translation: CASSQGGEQYF.

This sequence joins TRBV24-1 and TRBJ1-5, with TRBD1 identical over 10 bases. Trimming took 3 bases from V and 9 from J; bases not matched to a gene: 4. Per germline, CDR1 KGHDR and CDR2 SFDVKD. This CDR3 is 14 amino acids long. The CDR3 protein is CATSDPGTGVPQHF. For the CDR3, the DNA is TGTGCCACCAGTGATCCCGGGACAGGGGTGCCCCAGCATTTT.

This rearrangement joins TRBV15 to TRBJ2-6; 10 nucleotides align to TRBD2. From germline, CDR1 is LNHNV and CDR2 YYDKDF (reference sequence). There are 16 residues in the CDR3. Losses at the gene ends were 4 bases for V and 4 bases for J; bases not matched to a gene: 4. The CDR3 reads CATSMGTSDGANVLTF. The CDR3 region has the DNA TGTGCCACCAGCATGGGGACTAGCGACGGGGCCAACGTCCTGACTTTC.

The gene calls are TRBV2 and TRBJ1-5, with D unresolved. This CDR3 contains 14 residues. V was clipped by 7 bases and J by 0 bases, with 10 bases between them. Germline CDR1 is SNHLY and CDR2 is FYNNEI. CDR3 sequence reads: CASTSSNSNQPQHF. CDR3 DNA sequence: TGTGCCAGCACCAGCAGTAATAGCAATCAGCCCCAGCATTTT.

This clone was detected once. The rearrangement links TRBV28 to TRBJ2-2; D uncertain. V shed 5 bases and J shed 6 bases, with 10 bases lying between them. The germline V gene has CDR1 MDHEN and CDR2 SYDVKM. CDR3 length: 13 residues. The CDR3 DNA is TGTGCCAGCAGTAACAGTAGGGCCGGGGAGCTGTTTTTT. Protein product: CASSNSRAGELFF.

The chain couples TRBV28 to TRBJ1-4, with 8 bases aligning to TRBD1. Trimming cost V 5 bases and J 8 bases; bases outside gene matches: 7. The CDR3 is made up of 14 amino acids. Germline-derived CDR1 and CDR2 are MDHEN and SYDVKM. The chain's CDR3 is CASSTTGAREKLFF. The DNA of the CDR3 is TGTGCCAGCAGTACGACAGGGGCGCGGGAAAAACTGTTTTTT.

This chain connects TRBV11-2 to TRBJ2-3; TRBD2 is a possible D gene (6 bases). Trimming took off 1 base at V and 3 bases at J, with 14 bases between the two ends. Germline V gives CDR1 SGHAT, CDR2 FQNNGV. The CDR3 consists of 16 residues. DNA for the CDR3: TGTGCCAGCAGCTTAGGGCTCACCCGGGGGACAGATACGCAGTATTTT. Its translation is CASSLGLTRGTDTQYF.

This clone showed up just once. The chain carries TRBV7-8 and TRBJ2-2; 7 bases agree with TRBD1. CDR1 is SGHVS and CDR2 is FQNEAQ in the germline V gene. Germline trimming cut 8 bases from V and 0 bases from J; bases unmatched to any gene: 6. CDR3 length equals 15 residues. The CDR3: CASSPGTANTGELFF. The CDR3 coding sequence is TGTGCCAGCTCGCCCGGGACAGCGAACACCGGGGAGCTGTTTTTT.

This chain uses TRBV18 with TRBJ1-1; no definite D call. The germline CDR1 and CDR2 sequences are KGHSH and LQKENI. Between the trimmed V and J ends, which lost 4 bases and 1 base, there was a span of 10 bases. CDR3 size: 14 residues. The CDR3 protein is CASSQAGANTEAFF. CDR3 DNA: TGTGCCAGCTCACAGGCGGGCGCGAACACTGAAGCTTTCTTT.

The J gene is TRBJ1-1, the V gene TRBV9; D is possibly TRBD1 (5 bases). The length of the CDR3 is 15 residues. V was pared by 0 bases and J by 3 bases, with 12 bases between. CDR1 and CDR2 (germline): SGDLS, YYNGEE. The CDR3 nucleotides are TGTGCCAGCAGCGTAGGGGGGACGGCGGACACTGAAGCTTTCTTT. It encodes CASSVGGTADTEAFF.

This chain connects TRBV7-2 to TRBJ2-1; 7 nucleotides align to TRBD2. The CDR3 loop spans 17 amino acids. Germline lookup yields CDR1 SGHTA and CDR2 FQGNSA. The trim removed 7 bases at V and 5 bases at J, leaving 17 bases unmatched. CDR3 in DNA: TGTGCCAGCAACCCCAGAGGGGCGGGAGAAATCCACAATGAGCAGTTCTTC. Translating gives CASNPRGAGEIHNEQFF.

The genes are TRBV4-1 and TRBJ2-5, with 11 bases identical to TRBD2. The V gene's germline CDR1 is MGHRA and CDR2 YSYEKL. The CDR3 contains 16 residues. V was clipped by 1 base and J by 2 bases; unmatched bases: 3. The DNA of the CDR3 is TGCGCCAGCAGCCAAGTATTAGCGGGAGGGCAAGAGACCCAGTACTTC. Its translation: CASSQVLAGGQETQYF.

The rearrangement joins TRBV5-6 to TRBJ2-1; tentatively, D is TRBD2 (5 bases). The CDR3 contains 14 residues. Trimming shortened V by 0 bases and J by 9 bases, and 13 bases separated the two germline ends. CDR1 and CDR2 (germline): SGHDT, YYEEEE. CDR3 region: CASSLGLATSEQFF. The CDR3 region has the DNA TGTGCCAGCAGCTTGGGGCTAGCCACGTCTGAGCAGTTCTTC.

This chain joins TRBV12-3 or TRBV12-4 and TRBJ1-1; TRBD1 is a possible D gene (5 bases). Trimming pared 8 bases from V and 1 base from J, leaving 11 bases between. The CDR3 has 13 amino acids. The CDR3, as DNA: TGTGCCAGCGGGGGGAGGCAGAACACTGAAGCTTTCTTT. Amino acids: CASGGRQNTEAFF.

The V call is TRBV27, the J call TRBJ2-7; D is perhaps TRBD1 or TRBD2 (5 bases each). CDR1 and CDR2 (germline): MNHEY, SMNVEV (reference sequence). Trimming removed 5 bases at V and 0 bases at J, with 11 bases between. The CDR3 length is 14 residues. The CDR3 loop is CASSRVGDSYEQYF. The DNA for the CDR3 is TGTGCCAGCAGTCGGGTGGGGGACTCCTACGAGCAGTACTTC.

This clone came up a few times. The chain carries TRBV27 and TRBJ2-2; the match to TRBD2 covers 9 bases. V shed 6 bases and J 7 bases; nucleotides not matched to a gene: 6. The CDR3 totals 14 residues. The V gene's germline CDR1 is MNHEY and CDR2 SMNVEV (reference sequence). CDR3 nucleotide sequence: TGTGCCAGCAGAACCCGGACTAGCGTCGGGGAGCTGTTTTTT. It specifies CASRTRTSVGELFF.

V is TRBV7-9 and J is TRBJ1-2, with D perhaps TRBD1 (5 bases). Germline V lookup: CDR1 SEHNR, CDR2 FQNEAQ (reference sequence). The CDR3 length is 12 residues. Trimming cost V 5 bases and J 5 bases, with 9 bases left between them. The CDR3 coding sequence is TGTGCCAGCAGCGCCGACAGATATGGCTACACCTTC. It is translated as CASSADRYGYTF. Drawing the rest from reference TRBV7-9 and TRBJ1-2, the complete variable domain is DTGVSQNPRHKITKRGQNVTFRCDPISEHNRLYWYRQTLGQGPEFLTYFQNEAQLEKSRLLSDRFSAERPKGSFSTLEIQRTEQGDSAMYLCASSADRYGYTFGSGTRLTVV.

Only one count was recorded for this clone. The rearrangement uses TRBV7-3 and TRBJ2-2; D may be TRBD1 or TRBD2 (5 bases each). The germline V and J ends were trimmed by 5 bases and 1 base, with 17 bases remaining between them. CDR1 is SGHTA, CDR2 FQGTGA, per germline. This CDR3 spans 17 amino acids. The chain's CDR3 is CASSAGAPALNTGELFF. The CDR3 nucleotides are TGTGCCAGCAGCGCCGGGGCCCCCGCCCTGAACACCGGGGAGCTGTTTTTT.

The V call is TRBV2, the J call TRBJ2-2; D gene unclear. The CDR3 is 15 amino acids. The germline V gene encodes CDR1 SNHLY and CDR2 FYNNEI. V lost 5 bases, J lost 1 base, and 11 bases lay in between. In DNA, the CDR3 is TGTGCCAGCAGTCTTGACGGAATGAACACCGGGGAGCTGTTTTTT. This encodes CASSLDGMNTGELFF.

The chain's CDR3 is CASSRLTGFSEQFF. For the CDR3, the DNA is TGCGCCAGCAGCCGTTTGACAGGTTTTAGTGAGCAGTTCTTC. V gene TRBV4-1 combines with J gene TRBJ2-1, with D possibly being TRBD1 (6 bases). This CDR3 is 14 amino acids long. Per germline, CDR1 MGHRA and CDR2 YSYEKL. V lost 4 bases and J 9 bases, leaving 16 bases between the germline ends.

To note about this clone: Other DNA sequences in the same sample also yield this CDR3. The chain employs TRBV18 and TRBJ2-1; TRBD1 is a possible D gene (5 bases). With 0 bases removed from V and 0 bases from J, the gap between germline ends came to 9 bases. From germline, CDR1 is KGHSH and CDR2 LQKENI. The CDR3 is made up of 16 amino acids. The CDR3 DNA is TGTGCCAGCTCACCACCTAGGGGAAGCTCCTACAATGAGCAGTTCTTC. The encoded protein is CASSPPRGSSYNEQFF. The variable domain in full, with the rest retrieved from reference TRBV18 and TRBJ2-1, is NAGVMQNPRHLVRRRGQEARLRCSPMKGHSHVYWYRQLPEEGLKFMVYLQKENIIDESGMPKERFSAEFPKEGPSILRIQQVVRGDSAAYFCASSPPRGSSYNEQFFGPGTRLTVL.

This sequence joins TRBV5-4 and TRBJ2-3; a weak D match, TRBD2 (5 bases). This CDR3 comprises 16 residues. The V and J ends lost 5 bases and 4 bases respectively, with 20 bases between them. The germline V gene has CDR1 SGHNT and CDR2 YYREEE (reference sequence). CDR3 loop: CASSSPPGSGADTQYF. CDR3 bases: TGTGCCAGCAGTTCCCCCCCGGGATCCGGCGCAGATACGCAGTATTTT.